A selection of T cell receptor beta chains follows, all from one sample in a study of shared clonotypes between healthy human individuals. Some clones are missing from TCRdb's copy, which holds only in-frame ones; the method was immunoSEQ multiplex PCR. The sample yields roughly 590,000 clones, roughly 95% seen once. Source material: naive CD8+ T cells sorted from blood. The receptors were sampled from a woman in her twenties or thirties in good health. Each CDR3 is given with its conserved first and last residue. The order of the fields is D gene, V gene, CDR3 length, J gene, clone size, CDR3 DNA, CDR3 protein. A D gene is named only where the DNA matches it firmly. Some rows have no size entry. The others give once, few or many, or a class for an expanded clone.

D: .; V: TRBV18; length: 15; J: TRBJ2-7; size: few; DNA: TGTGCCAGCTCACCTGGGCTAGCGATCTCCTACGAGCAGTACTTC; CDR3: CASSPGLAISYEQYF
D: .; V: TRBV28; length: 14; J: TRBJ2-2; size: .; DNA: TGTGCCAGCAGTTCGGACTCCTACACCGGGGAGCTGTTTTTT; CDR3: CASSSDSYTGELFF
D: TRBD1; V: TRBV15; length: 16; J: TRBJ1-5; size: .; DNA: TGTGCCACCAGCAGAGATATGGGACAGGGACATCAGCCCCAGCATTTT; CDR3: CATSRDMGQGHQPQHF
D: TRBD1; V: TRBV7-9; length: 15; J: TRBJ1-1; size: once; DNA: TGTGCCAGCAGCTTAGGGACAGGGGAGAACACTGAAGCTTTCTTT; CDR3: CASSLGTGENTEAFF
D: .; V: TRBV4-1; length: 17; J: TRBJ2-7; size: .; DNA: TGCGCCAGCAGCCAAGCAAAAAGTGGGACGGGACCCTACGAGCAGTACTTC; CDR3: CASSQAKSGTGPYEQYF
D: .; V: TRBV5-6; length: 13; J: TRBJ1-1; size: once; DNA: TGTGCCAGCAGCCCCACAGGGCGCACTGAAGCTTTCTTT; CDR3: CASSPTGRTEAFF
D: .; V: TRBV29-1; length: 15; J: TRBJ2-7; size: .; DNA: TGCAGCGTTGTTGGGGGGGCGGGAGCCCCCTCCGAGCAGTACTTC; CDR3: CSVVGGAGAPSEQYF
D: .; V: TRBV7-2; length: 15; J: TRBJ2-7; size: .; DNA: TGTGCCAGCAGCTTAGCCGGTCCACTAGTCTACGAGCAGTACTTC; CDR3: CASSLAGPLVYEQYF
D: .; V: TRBV27; length: 19; J: TRBJ2-7; size: once; DNA: TGTGCCAGCAGCCCGATAACCTTCGGGACCGAGGGCAAACCCTACGAGCAGTACTTC; CDR3: CASSPITFGTEGKPYEQYF
D: TRBD1; V: TRBV28; length: 14; J: TRBJ1-4; size: .; DNA: TGTGCCAGCAGTTGGGACAGGAATAATGAAAAACTGTTTTTT; CDR3: CASSWDRNNEKLFF
D: TRBD1; V: TRBV5-1; length: 17; J: TRBJ2-1; size: .; DNA: TGCGCCAGCAGCCCGGGCCGACAGGGGCCAACCTACAATGAGCAGTTCTTC; CDR3: CASSPGRQGPTYNEQFF
D: .; V: TRBV7-9; length: 13; J: TRBJ1-2; size: .; DNA: TGTGCCAGCAGCCGTGGGGGGGGCTATGGCTACACCTTC; CDR3: CASSRGGGYGYTF
D: .; V: TRBV20-1; length: 9; J: TRBJ1-1; size: .; DNA: TGCAGTGCTAGTAACCTCCCCTTCTTT; CDR3: CSASNLPFF
D: .; V: TRBV27; length: 14; J: TRBJ2-7; size: .; DNA: TGTGCCAGCAGTTCCCGGGACTTCGGATACGAGCAGTACTTC; CDR3: CASSSRDFGYEQYF
D: .; V: TRBV6-5; length: 15; J: TRBJ2-2; size: .; DNA: TGTGCCAGCAGTTACGACAGGGGAGGGTCCGGGGAGCTGTTTTTT; CDR3: CASSYDRGGSGELFF
D: .; V: TRBV4-2; length: 16; J: TRBJ2-7; size: .; DNA: TGTGCCAGCAGCCAAGAGTTGGGGGGAGAGGCCTACGAGCAGTACTTC; CDR3: CASSQELGGEAYEQYF
D: TRBD1; V: TRBV28; length: 15; J: TRBJ2-3; size: .; DNA: TGTGCCAGCAGCCAACTTGGACAGGGAGAGAATACGCAGTATTTT; CDR3: CASSQLGQGENTQYF
D: .; V: TRBV2; length: 14; J: TRBJ2-3; size: .; DNA: TGTGCCAGCAGTGGCCGTCGGAGCACAGATACGCAGTATTTT; CDR3: CASSGRRSTDTQYF
D: TRBD2; V: TRBV10-3; length: 13; J: TRBJ2-7; size: .; DNA: TGTGCCGTCGAGCGGGAGGGCCAGAAAGAGCAGTACTTC; CDR3: CAVEREGQKEQYF
D: .; V: TRBV29-1; length: 12; J: TRBJ2-1; size: .; DNA: TGCAGCGTTGTTCCGGGGAGCAATGAGCAGTTCTTC; CDR3: CSVVPGSNEQFF
D: .; V: TRBV5-1; length: 14; J: TRBJ1-1; size: .; DNA: TGCGCCAGCAGCGTTTGGGGGGGAGCCCCTGAAGCTTTCTTT; CDR3: CASSVWGGAPEAFF
D: .; V: TRBV11-3; length: 13; J: TRBJ1-2; size: once; DNA: TGTGCCAGCAGCTTAGTACACGCAGGGAGGCTGTCCTTC; CDR3: CASSLVHAGRLSF
D: TRBD2; V: TRBV5-8; length: 12; J: TRBJ2-5; size: .; DNA: TGTGCCAGCAGCCCCGGGGGGGGGACCCAGTACTTC; CDR3: CASSPGGGTQYF
D: .; V: TRBV27; length: 11; J: TRBJ1-1; size: .; DNA: TGTGCCAGCAGAAAGAACACTGAAGCTTTCTTT; CDR3: CASRKNTEAFF
D: TRBD2; V: TRBV11-2; length: 15; J: TRBJ2-1; size: .; DNA: TGTGCCAGCAGCTTCAGGGAGGGGAATTACAATGAGCAGTTCTTC; CDR3: CASSFREGNYNEQFF
D: TRBD2; V: TRBV29-1; length: 16; J: TRBJ2-3; size: .; DNA: TGCAGCGTTGCCGGGACTAGAGCGTGGGGCACAGATACGCAGTATTTT; CDR3: CSVAGTRAWGTDTQYF
D: .; V: TRBV30; length: 13; J: TRBJ1-6; size: once; DNA: TGTGCCTGGAGTGACGAGGCTTTGGCACCCCTCCACTTT; CDR3: CAWSDEALAPLHF
D: .; V: TRBV5-1; length: 16; J: TRBJ2-5; size: .; DNA: TGCGCCAGCAGCGGCTGGACCCTCGGGGGTGGAGAGACCCAGTACTTC; CDR3: CASSGWTLGGGETQYF
D: .; V: TRBV13; length: 13; J: TRBJ2-5; size: .; DNA: TGTGCCAGCAGCTTAAATGGGGGGGAGACCCAGTACTTC; CDR3: CASSLNGGETQYF
D: .; V: TRBV5-6; length: 14; J: TRBJ2-1; size: .; DNA: TGTGCCAGCAGCCCGGGGGTCAGGTACAATGAGCAGTTCTTC; CDR3: CASSPGVRYNEQFF
D: .; V: TRBV19; length: 14; J: TRBJ2-7; size: .; DNA: TGTGCCAGTAGTACAAAATGGACAGAGTACGAGCAGTACTTC; CDR3: CASSTKWTEYEQYF
D: .; V: TRBV14; length: 15; J: TRBJ2-2; size: .; DNA: TGTGCCAGCAGCCGGCACAGGGGGGGCACCGGGGAGCTGTTTTTT; CDR3: CASSRHRGGTGELFF
D: .; V: TRBV28; length: 13; J: TRBJ1-5; size: .; DNA: TGTGCCAGCAGTTTTGAGGGGTATCAGCCCCAGCATTTT; CDR3: CASSFEGYQPQHF
D: .; V: TRBV7-3; length: 18; J: TRBJ1-5; size: .; DNA: TGTGCCAGCAGATACCCCCGGGACACCCTATTTAGCAATCAGCCCCAGCATTTT; CDR3: CASRYPRDTLFSNQPQHF
D: TRBD2; V: TRBV27; length: 14; J: TRBJ2-1; size: .; DNA: TGTGCCAGCAGTTCCCCCCGGACTAGTCTTGAGCAGTTCTTC; CDR3: CASSSPRTSLEQFF
D: .; V: TRBV28; length: 15; J: TRBJ1-3; size: .; DNA: TGTGCCAGCAGTAAAATGGGGTTATCTGGAAACACCATATATTTT; CDR3: CASSKMGLSGNTIYF
D: TRBD1; V: TRBV13; length: 17; J: TRBJ1-1; size: .; DNA: TGTGCCAGCAGCTCAGGGGGGTTATCTGGGACGTACACTGAAGCTTTCTTT; CDR3: CASSSGGLSGTYTEAFF
D: .; V: TRBV12-5; length: 13; J: TRBJ1-1; size: .; DNA: TGTGCTAGTGGTTTGGCGATGAACACTGAAGCTTTCTTT; CDR3: CASGLAMNTEAFF
D: .; V: TRBV27; length: 13; J: TRBJ1-6; size: .; DNA: TGTGCCAGCAGTTTCATGGTTTATTCACCCCTCCACTTT; CDR3: CASSFMVYSPLHF
D: TRBD1; V: TRBV11-2; length: 14; J: TRBJ2-7; size: .; DNA: TGTGCCAGCAGCTGGGACAGGGGTCTGTACGAGCAGTACTTC; CDR3: CASSWDRGLYEQYF
D: .; V: TRBV15; length: 15; J: TRBJ2-7; size: once; DNA: TGTGCCACCAGCATCAATCGGAGGGTCGGTGACGAGCAGTACTTC; CDR3: CATSINRRVGDEQYF
D: TRBD1; V: TRBV5-1; length: 14; J: TRBJ2-5; size: .; DNA: TGCGCCAGCAGCAACTACAGGGGGCGGGAGACCCAGTACTTC; CDR3: CASSNYRGRETQYF
D: TRBD2; V: TRBV28; length: 17; J: TRBJ2-1; size: .; DNA: TGTGCCAGCAGTTTATTCGTCCTAGCGGGAGCGTTCAGTGAGCAGTTCTTC; CDR3: CASSLFVLAGAFSEQFF
D: .; V: TRBV27; length: 15; J: TRBJ2-2; size: .; DNA: TGTGCCAGCAGTGTTACAGGGACGGTCACCGGGGAGCTGTTTTTT; CDR3: CASSVTGTVTGELFF
D: .; V: TRBV28; length: 15; J: TRBJ2-3; size: .; DNA: TGTGCCAGCAGTTTATGGCGGAGTAGCACAGATACGCAGTATTTT; CDR3: CASSLWRSSTDTQYF
D: TRBD1; V: TRBV5-4; length: 13; J: TRBJ1-5; size: .; DNA: TGTGCCAGCAGCAAGGACAGGGCTCAGCCCCAGCATTTT; CDR3: CASSKDRAQPQHF
D: .; V: TRBV7-6; length: 15; J: TRBJ1-3; size: .; DNA: TGTGCCAGCAGCTTAGGGAGGAGTGCTGGAAACACCATATATTTT; CDR3: CASSLGRSAGNTIYF
D: .; V: TRBV7-6; length: 15; J: TRBJ2-7; size: once; DNA: TGTGCCAGCAGCTGGGAGCAAACAGACACCTACGAGCAGTACTTC; CDR3: CASSWEQTDTYEQYF
D: .; V: TRBV6-1; length: 13; J: TRBJ1-2; size: .; DNA: TGTGCCAGCAGCGAGACAGGTTCCTATGGCTACACCTTC; CDR3: CASSETGSYGYTF
D: .; V: TRBV6-5; length: 10; J: TRBJ2-3; size: .; DNA: TGTGCCAGCAGTGATGGCACGCAGTATTTT; CDR3: CASSDGTQYF
D: .; V: TRBV2; length: 14; J: TRBJ1-1; size: .; DNA: TGTGCCAGCAGTTTAGGACAGCTAAACACTGAAGCTTTCTTT; CDR3: CASSLGQLNTEAFF
D: .; V: TRBV5-4; length: 15; J: TRBJ2-7; size: .; DNA: TGTGCCAGCAGCTCAATCTCGGACGGATCCTACGAGCAGTACTTC; CDR3: CASSSISDGSYEQYF
D: .; V: TRBV7-2; length: 13; J: TRBJ2-7; size: .; DNA: TGTGCCAGCAGCTCGGGACTTGCTGGGGAGCAGTACTTC; CDR3: CASSSGLAGEQYF
D: .; V: TRBV4-1; length: 16; J: TRBJ2-7; size: .; DNA: TGCGCCAGCAGCCAAGATGGAACGGGCCCTACCTACGAGCAGTACTTC; CDR3: CASSQDGTGPTYEQYF
D: .; V: TRBV27; length: 15; J: TRBJ1-5; size: .; DNA: TGTGCCAGCAGTTTAGGCCAGCCCAGCAATCAGCCCCAGCATTTT; CDR3: CASSLGQPSNQPQHF
D: .; V: TRBV4-2; length: 15; J: TRBJ1-1; size: .; DNA: TGTGCCAGCAGCCAAGAAAAGGCGCCGCAGTTCTCTAGGTTCTTT; CDR3: CASSQEKAPQFSRFF
D: TRBD2; V: TRBV29-1; length: 18; J: TRBJ2-1; size: .; DNA: TGCAGCGTTGAAGATCTACGGGAATTAGCGGGGGAGGGTAATGAGCAGTTCTTC; CDR3: CSVEDLRELAGEGNEQFF